A selection of T cell receptor beta chains follows, all from one sample in a study of blood T cell repertoires in COVID-19. Method: immunoSEQ multiplex PCR; TCRdb's copy keeps in-frame clones and lacks some. The sample has over 150,000 clones, approximately 86% seen once. The source material was peripheral blood. These receptors all stem from a man in his sixties with COVID-19, enrolled during active disease. CDR3s include the opening cysteine and the closing phenylalanine or tryptophan. Each record gives: D gene, J gene, CDR3 length, V gene, clone size, CDR3 protein, CDR3 DNA. D genes are given only for firm matches. Size values are once, few and many counts, or a class for expanded clones, and some rows have none.

>-|TRBJ1-5|13|TRBV7-2|-
CASSPEANQPQHF
TGTGCCAGCAGCCCGGAGGCCAACCAGCCCCAGCATTTT
>TRBD1|TRBJ1-2|13|TRBV13|-
CASSDRGLFGYTF
TGTGCCAGCAGCGACAGGGGGCTTTTTGGCTACACCTTC
>-|TRBJ1-3|18|TRBV14|-
CASSQIFASGRDGHTIYF
TGTGCCAGCAGCCAAATCTTCGCGTCGGGCAGGGATGGGCACACCATATATTTT
>-|TRBJ1-4|16|TRBV7-9|-
CASREPGDATNEKLFF
TGTGCCAGCAGAGAACCAGGGGACGCAACTAATGAAAAACTGTTTTTT
>TRBD1|TRBJ2-2|15|TRBV10-3|-
CAISGGQLILGELFF
TGTGCCATCAGTGGGGGACAGCTGATACTCGGGGAGCTGTTTTTT
>TRBD1|TRBJ1-6|16|TRBV5-6|-
CASSLRGGARNSPLHF
TGTGCCAGCAGCTTACGAGGGGGCGCCAGGAATTCACCCCTCCACTTT
>TRBD2|TRBJ2-7|14|TRBV7-2|-
CASKGGRASVEQYF
TGTGCCAGCAAGGGCGGGAGGGCCTCGGTCGAGCAGTACTTC
>-|TRBJ1-6|12|TRBV12-3/TRBV12-4|once
CASSIRLSPLHF
TGTGCCAGCAGTATCCGTCTTTCACCCCTCCACTTT
>-|TRBJ1-2|12|TRBV12-3/TRBV12-4|once
CASRGREGGYTF
TGTGCCAGCAGGGGCAGGGAGGGTGGCTACACCTTC
>-|TRBJ2-7|11|TRBV29-1|-
CSVQGSYEQYF
TGCAGCGTTCAGGGATCCTACGAGCAGTACTTC
>-|TRBJ1-1|13|TRBV28|-
CASSLAGLFEAFF
TGTGCCAGCAGTTTAGCGGGACTTTTTGAAGCTTTCTTT
>TRBD1|TRBJ1-2|18|TRBV23-1|few
CASSQSCRGRRVPYGYTF
TGCGCCAGCAGTCAATCTTGCAGGGGGCGCAGGGTCCCCTATGGCTACACCTTC
>-|TRBJ1-1|13|TRBV5-1|-
CASSTQENTEAFF
TGCGCCAGCAGCACACAGGAGAACACTGAAGCTTTCTTT
>TRBD2|TRBJ2-1|15|TRBV6-2/TRBV6-3|once
CASSRTSGDYNEQFF
TGTGCCAGCAGTCGGACTAGCGGGGATTACAATGAGCAGTTCTTC
>-|TRBJ2-6|17|TRBV27|-
CASSSRGFRSGANVLTF
TGTGCCAGCAGTTCCAGGGGCTTTAGGTCTGGGGCCAACGTCCTGACTTTC
>TRBD1|TRBJ2-7|13|TRBV11-3|-
CASSPDRGYEQYF
TGTGCCAGCAGCCCCGACAGGGGTTACGAGCAGTACTTC
>-|TRBJ1-2|15|TRBV7-2|-
CASSLVERGGDGYTF
TGTGCCAGCAGCTTAGTGGAGAGGGGGGGCGATGGCTACACCTTC
>-|TRBJ2-1|13|TRBV18|-
CASSPPARNEQFF
TGTGCCAGCTCACCACCAGCGAGGAATGAGCAGTTCTTC
>TRBD1|TRBJ1-1|14|TRBV7-2|-
CASSKGQQYTEAFF
TGTGCCAGCAGCAAGGGACAGCAGTACACTGAAGCTTTCTTT
>-|TRBJ2-3|15|TRBV3-1/TRBV3-2|-
CASSRSRLATDTQYF
TGTGCCAGCAGCCGGAGTCGGCTAGCGACAGATACGCAGTATTTT
>TRBD1|TRBJ1-5|17|TRBV6-2/TRBV6-3|-
CASSGLTGGYDNQPQHF
TGTGCCAGCAGTGGCCTGACAGGGGGCTATGACAATCAGCCCCAGCATTTT
>TRBD1|TRBJ1-2|16|TRBV5-1|-
CASSWKDTGEDYGYTF
TGCGCCAGCAGCTGGAAAGATACAGGGGAAGACTATGGCTACACCTTC
>TRBD1|TRBJ1-2|14|TRBV28|-
CASTLIRTGSGYTF
TGTGCCAGCACCTTGATCAGGACAGGGTCCGGCTACACCTTC
>TRBD1|TRBJ1-2|14|TRBV6-5|-
CASSSPLGGKPYTF
TGTGCCAGCAGTTCTCCTCTAGGGGGCAAACCCTACACCTTC
>-|TRBJ1-6|16|TRBV3-1/TRBV3-2|many
CASSQVSGVRNSPLHF
TGTGCCAGCAGCCAAGTTTCAGGGGTTCGGAATTCACCCCTCCACTTT
>-|TRBJ2-5|13|TRBV7-2|-
CASSLVSGETQYF
TGTGCCAGCAGCTTAGTAAGCGGTGAGACCCAGTACTTC
>TRBD2|TRBJ2-3|16|TRBV15|-
CATSKLTSGGTDTQYF
TGTGCCACCAGCAAACTGACTAGCGGGGGCACAGATACGCAGTATTTT
>TRBD1|TRBJ1-2|15|TRBV6-1|-
CASSEGGTGNYGYTF
TGTGCCAGCAGTGAAGGCGGGACAGGGAACTATGGCTACACCTTC
>TRBD1|TRBJ1-1|14|TRBV19|-
CASSRQGALTEAFF
TGTGCCAGTAGTCGACAGGGGGCACTAACTGAAGCTTTCTTT
>-|TRBJ2-5|14|TRBV5-1|-
CASSLGVAGETQYF
TGCGCCAGCAGCTTGGGTGTCGCAGGGGAGACCCAGTACTTC
>-|TRBJ1-1|15|TRBV5-4|-
CASSLGGGRGAEAFF
TGTGCCAGCAGCTTGGGTGGCGGTCGGGGAGCTGAAGCTTTCTTT
>-|TRBJ1-1|13|TRBV11-2|-
CASSSYMNTEAFF
TGTGCCAGCAGCTCGTACATGAACACTGAAGCTTTCTTT
>-|TRBJ2-7|14|TRBV10-3|-
CAIRTGGISYEQYF
TGTGCCATCAGGACTGGGGGGATCTCCTACGAGCAGTACTTC
>-|TRBJ2-5|15|TRBV18|-
CASSLFDSAQETQYF
TGTGCCAGCTCCCTTTTCGACAGTGCCCAAGAGACCCAGTACTTC
>-|TRBJ1-4|15|TRBV5-1|-
CASSSGPGSDEKLFF
TGCGCCAGCAGCTCCGGCCCGGGGTCTGATGAAAAACTGTTTTTT
>-|TRBJ1-5|15|TRBV6-1|once
CASSEPVNYNQPQHF
TGTGCCAGCAGTGAACCAGTTAATTACAATCAGCCCCAGCATTTT
>-|TRBJ2-7|16|TRBV7-2|-
CASSYTSGPGVGEQYF
TGTGCCAGCAGCTACACATCCGGACCGGGGGTGGGGGAGCAGTACTTC
>-|TRBJ2-7|14|TRBV6-5|-
CASSSTTGHDEQYF
TGTGCCAGCAGTTCTACGACAGGCCATGACGAGCAGTACTTC
>-|TRBJ1-1|14|TRBV3-1/TRBV3-2|-
CASSPTGAAREAFF
TGTGCCAGCAGCCCGACAGGAGCTGCGCGTGAAGCTTTCTTT
>TRBD1|TRBJ2-2|17|TRBV29-1|-
CSVGGQGAHSNTGELFF
TGCAGCGTTGGCGGACAGGGGGCGCATTCGAACACCGGGGAGCTGTTTTTT